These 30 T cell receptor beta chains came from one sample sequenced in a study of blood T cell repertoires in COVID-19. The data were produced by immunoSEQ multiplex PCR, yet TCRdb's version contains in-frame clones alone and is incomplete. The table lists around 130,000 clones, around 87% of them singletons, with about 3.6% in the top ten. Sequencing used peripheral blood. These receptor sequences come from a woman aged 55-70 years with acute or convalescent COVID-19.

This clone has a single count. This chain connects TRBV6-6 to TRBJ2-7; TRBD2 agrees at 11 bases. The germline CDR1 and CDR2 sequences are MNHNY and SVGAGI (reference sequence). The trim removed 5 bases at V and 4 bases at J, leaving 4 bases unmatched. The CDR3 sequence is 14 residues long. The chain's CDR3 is CASSATSGNYEQYF. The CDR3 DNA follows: TGTGCCAGCAGTGCGACTAGCGGGAATTACGAGCAGTACTTC.

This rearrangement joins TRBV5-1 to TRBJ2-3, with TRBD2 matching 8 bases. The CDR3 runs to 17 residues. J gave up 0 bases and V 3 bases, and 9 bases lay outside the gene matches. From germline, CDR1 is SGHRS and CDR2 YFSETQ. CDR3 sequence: CASSSVLAVTSTDTQYF. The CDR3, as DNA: TGCGCCAGCAGCTCGGTACTAGCGGTCACTAGCACAGATACGCAGTATTTT. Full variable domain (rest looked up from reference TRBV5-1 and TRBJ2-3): KAGVTQTPRYLIKTRGQQVTLSCSPISGHRSVSWYQQTPGQGLQFLFEYFSETQRNKGNFPGRFSGRQFSNSRSEMNVSTLELGDSALYLCASSSVLAVTSTDTQYFGPGTRLTVL.

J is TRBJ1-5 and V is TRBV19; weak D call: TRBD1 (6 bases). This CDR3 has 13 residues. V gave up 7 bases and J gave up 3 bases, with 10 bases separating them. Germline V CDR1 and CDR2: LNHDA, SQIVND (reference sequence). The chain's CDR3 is CASTGHLNQPQHF. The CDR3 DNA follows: TGTGCCAGTACGGGACACCTCAATCAGCCCCAGCATTTT.

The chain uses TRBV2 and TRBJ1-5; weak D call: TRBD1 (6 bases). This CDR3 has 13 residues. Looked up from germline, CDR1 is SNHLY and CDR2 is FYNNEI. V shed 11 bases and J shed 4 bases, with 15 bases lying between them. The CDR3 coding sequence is TGTGCCGGTGGGGAGGGGGAGAATCAGCCCCAGCATTTT. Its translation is CAGGEGENQPQHF.

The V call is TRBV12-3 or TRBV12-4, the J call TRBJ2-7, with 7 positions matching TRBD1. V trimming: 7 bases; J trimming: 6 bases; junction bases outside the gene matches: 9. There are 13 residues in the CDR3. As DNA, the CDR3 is TGTGCCAGCAAGGGGGCCGATCGTTTCGAGCAGTACTTC. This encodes CASKGADRFEQYF.

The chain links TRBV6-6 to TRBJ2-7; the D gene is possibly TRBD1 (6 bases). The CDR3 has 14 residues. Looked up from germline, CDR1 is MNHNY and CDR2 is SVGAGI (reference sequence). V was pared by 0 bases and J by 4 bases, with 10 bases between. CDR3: CASSYSSGTYEQYF. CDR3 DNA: TGTGCCAGCAGTTACTCGTCAGGGACATACGAGCAGTACTTC.

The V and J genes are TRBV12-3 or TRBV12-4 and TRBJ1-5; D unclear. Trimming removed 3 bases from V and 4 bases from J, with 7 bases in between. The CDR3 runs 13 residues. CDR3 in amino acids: CASSLAENQPQHF. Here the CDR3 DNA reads TGTGCCAGCAGTTTGGCGGAGAATCAGCCCCAGCATTTT.

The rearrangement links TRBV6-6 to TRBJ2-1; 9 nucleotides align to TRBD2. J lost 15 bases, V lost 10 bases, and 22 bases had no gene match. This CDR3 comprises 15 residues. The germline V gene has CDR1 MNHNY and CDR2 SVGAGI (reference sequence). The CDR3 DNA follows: TGTGCCACCCCTAAAGACCCGGGACTAGCCCAAAGGCTGTTCTTC. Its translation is CATPKDPGLAQRLFF.

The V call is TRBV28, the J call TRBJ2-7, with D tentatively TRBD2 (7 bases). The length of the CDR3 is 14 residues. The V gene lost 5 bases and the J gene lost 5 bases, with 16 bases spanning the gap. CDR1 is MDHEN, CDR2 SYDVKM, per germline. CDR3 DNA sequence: TGTGCCAGCAGTAAGGGGGGGTCGGTCGACGAGCAGTACTTC. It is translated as CASSKGGSVDEQYF.

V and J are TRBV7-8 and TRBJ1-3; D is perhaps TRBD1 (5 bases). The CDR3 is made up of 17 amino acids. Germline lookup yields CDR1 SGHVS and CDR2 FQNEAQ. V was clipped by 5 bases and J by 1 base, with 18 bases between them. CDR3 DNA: TGTGCCAGCAGCCCGTGGCAGGGTTTTAATTCTGGAAACACCATATATTTT. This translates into CASSPWQGFNSGNTIYF.

This CDR3 reads CSVEPGRGGYTF. The CDR3 DNA is TGCAGCGTTGAGCCGGGAAGAGGCGGCTACACCTTC. The V and J genes are TRBV29-1 and TRBJ1-2; D is ambiguous. V gave up 3 bases and J gave up 8 bases, with 13 bases separating them. Germline CDR1 is SQVTM and CDR2 is ANQGSEA. This CDR3 has 12 residues.

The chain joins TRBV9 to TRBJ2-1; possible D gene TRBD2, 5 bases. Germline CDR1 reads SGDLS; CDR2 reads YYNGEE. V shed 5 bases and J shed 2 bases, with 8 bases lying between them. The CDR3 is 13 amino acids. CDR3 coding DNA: TGTGCCAGCAGAGCGGTCGCCTACAATGAGCAGTTCTTC. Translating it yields CASRAVAYNEQFF.

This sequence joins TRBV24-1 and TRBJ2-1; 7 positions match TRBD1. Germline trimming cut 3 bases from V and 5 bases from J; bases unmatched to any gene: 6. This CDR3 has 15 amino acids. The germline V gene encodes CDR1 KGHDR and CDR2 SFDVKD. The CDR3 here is CATSDMSGGNNEQFF. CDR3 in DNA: TGTGCCACCAGTGATATGTCAGGGGGTAACAATGAGCAGTTCTTC.

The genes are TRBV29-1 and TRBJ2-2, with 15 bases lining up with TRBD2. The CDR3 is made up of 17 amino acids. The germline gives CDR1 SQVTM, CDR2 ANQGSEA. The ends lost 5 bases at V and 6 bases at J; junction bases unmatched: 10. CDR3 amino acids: CSVLGLAGGPDAGELFF. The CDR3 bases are TGCAGCGTTCTCGGACTAGCGGGAGGGCCTGACGCCGGGGAGCTGTTTTTT.

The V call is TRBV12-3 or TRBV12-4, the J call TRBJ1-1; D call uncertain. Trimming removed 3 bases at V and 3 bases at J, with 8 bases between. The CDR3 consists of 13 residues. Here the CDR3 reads CASSFNRDTEAFF. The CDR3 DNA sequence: TGTGCCAGCAGTTTTAACAGAGACACTGAAGCTTTCTTT.

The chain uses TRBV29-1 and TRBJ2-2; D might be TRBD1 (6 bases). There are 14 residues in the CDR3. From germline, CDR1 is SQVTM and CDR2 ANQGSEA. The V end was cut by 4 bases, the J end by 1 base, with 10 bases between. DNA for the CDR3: TGCAGCGTTGGGGGCAGGGGGAACACCGGGGAGCTGTTTTTT. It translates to CSVGGRGNTGELFF.

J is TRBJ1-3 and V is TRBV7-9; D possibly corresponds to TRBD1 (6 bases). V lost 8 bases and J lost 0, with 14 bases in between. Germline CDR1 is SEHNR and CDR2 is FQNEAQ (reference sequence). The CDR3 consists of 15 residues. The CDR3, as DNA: TGTGCCAGCGGAGACAGGAAAAACTCTGGAAACACCATATATTTT. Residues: CASGDRKNSGNTIYF.

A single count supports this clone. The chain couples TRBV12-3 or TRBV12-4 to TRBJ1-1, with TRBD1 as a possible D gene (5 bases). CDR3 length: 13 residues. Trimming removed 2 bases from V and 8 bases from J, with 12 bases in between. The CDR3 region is CASSLTGPGEAFF. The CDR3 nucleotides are TGTGCCAGCAGTTTAACGGGCCCAGGGGAAGCTTTCTTT.

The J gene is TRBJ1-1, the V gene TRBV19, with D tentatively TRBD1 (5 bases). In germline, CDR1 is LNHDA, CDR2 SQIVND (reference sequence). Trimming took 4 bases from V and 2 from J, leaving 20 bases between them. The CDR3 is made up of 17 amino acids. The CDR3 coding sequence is TGTGCCAGTAGTACCAGTCAGGGCCGGGTTGAAAACACTGAAGCTTTCTTT. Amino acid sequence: CASSTSQGRVENTEAFF.

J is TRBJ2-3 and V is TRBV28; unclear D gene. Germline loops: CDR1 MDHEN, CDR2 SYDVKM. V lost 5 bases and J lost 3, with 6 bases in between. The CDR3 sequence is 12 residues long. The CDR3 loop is CASSLLTDTQYF. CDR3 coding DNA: TGTGCCAGCAGTCTCTTAACAGATACGCAGTATTTT.

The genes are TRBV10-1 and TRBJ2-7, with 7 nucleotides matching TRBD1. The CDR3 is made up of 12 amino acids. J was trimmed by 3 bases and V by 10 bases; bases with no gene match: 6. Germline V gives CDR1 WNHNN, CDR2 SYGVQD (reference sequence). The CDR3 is CANPGTDYEQYF. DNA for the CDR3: TGCGCCAACCCCGGGACAGACTACGAGCAGTACTTC.

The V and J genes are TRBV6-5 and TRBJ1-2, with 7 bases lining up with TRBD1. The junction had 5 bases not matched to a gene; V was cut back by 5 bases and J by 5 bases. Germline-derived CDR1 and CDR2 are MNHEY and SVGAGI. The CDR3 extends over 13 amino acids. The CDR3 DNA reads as TGTGCCAGCAGTCGTCAGGGGGTATATGGCTACACCTTC. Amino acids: CASSRQGVYGYTF.

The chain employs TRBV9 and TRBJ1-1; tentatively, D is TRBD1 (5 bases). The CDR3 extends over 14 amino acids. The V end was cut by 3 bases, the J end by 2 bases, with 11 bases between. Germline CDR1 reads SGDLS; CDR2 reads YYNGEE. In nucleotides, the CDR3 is TGTGCCAGCAGCGGGACGACAGTTAACACTGAAGCTTTCTTT. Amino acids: CASSGTTVNTEAFF.

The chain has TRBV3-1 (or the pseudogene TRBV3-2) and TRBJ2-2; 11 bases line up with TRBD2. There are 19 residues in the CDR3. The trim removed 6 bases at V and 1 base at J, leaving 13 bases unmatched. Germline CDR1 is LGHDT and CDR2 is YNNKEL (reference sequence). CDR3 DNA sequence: TGTGCCAGCAGTCCGAAGCCGGGACTAGCGGCGTTGAACACCGGGGAGCTGTTTTTT. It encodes CASSPKPGLAALNTGELFF.

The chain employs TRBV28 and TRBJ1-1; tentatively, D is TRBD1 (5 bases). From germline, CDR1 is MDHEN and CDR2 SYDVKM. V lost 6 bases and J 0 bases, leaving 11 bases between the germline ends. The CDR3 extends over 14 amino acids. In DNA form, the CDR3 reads TGTGCCAGCAGCGACAGATTCATGAACACTGAAGCTTTCTTT. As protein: CASSDRFMNTEAFF.

In DNA, the CDR3 is TGTGCCAGCAGCCTGGGACAGGTGGGGACTGAAGCTTTCTTT. This codes for CASSLGQVGTEAFF. The chain couples TRBV7-2 to TRBJ1-1; TRBD1 aligns across 8 bases. CDR1 is SGHTA, CDR2 FQGNSA, per germline. V dropped 5 bases and J dropped 5; count of bases not matched to a gene: 7. The CDR3 extends over 14 amino acids. Full variable domain (remainder filled in from reference TRBV7-2 and TRBJ1-1): GAGVSQSPSNKVTEKGKDVELRCDPISGHTALYWYRQSLGQGLEFLIYFQGNSAPDKSGLPSDRFSAERTGGSVSTLTIQRTQQEDSAVYLCASSLGQVGTEAFFGQGTRLTVV.

CDR3 DNA: TGTGCCACCAGTGAGGGAGGTCACTATGGCTACACCTTC. Protein: CATSEGGHYGYTF. The chain employs TRBV24-1 and TRBJ1-2; D ambiguous. CDR1 KGHDR and CDR2 SFDVKD come from the germline V gene. Between the trimmed V and J ends, which lost 4 bases and 3 bases, there was a span of 8 bases. The CDR3 has 13 residues.

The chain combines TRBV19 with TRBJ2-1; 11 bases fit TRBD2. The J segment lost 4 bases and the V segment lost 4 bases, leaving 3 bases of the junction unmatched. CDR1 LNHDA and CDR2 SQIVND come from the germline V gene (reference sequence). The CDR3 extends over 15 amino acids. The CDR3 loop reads CASSTTSGTYNEQFF. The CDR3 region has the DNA TGTGCCAGTAGTACGACTAGCGGGACTTACAATGAGCAGTTCTTC.

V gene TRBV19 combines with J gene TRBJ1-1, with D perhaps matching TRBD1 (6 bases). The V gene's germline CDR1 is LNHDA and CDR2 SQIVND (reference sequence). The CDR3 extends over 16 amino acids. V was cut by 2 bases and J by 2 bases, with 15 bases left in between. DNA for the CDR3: TGTGCCAGTAGTATAAGCCGGGACACCCAAAACACTGAAGCTTTCTTT. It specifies CASSISRDTQNTEAFF.

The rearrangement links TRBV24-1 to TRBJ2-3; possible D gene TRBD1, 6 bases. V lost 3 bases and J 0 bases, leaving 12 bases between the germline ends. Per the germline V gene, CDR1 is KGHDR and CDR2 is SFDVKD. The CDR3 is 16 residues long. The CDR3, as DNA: TGTGCCACCAGTGATAGGGGACATCCTAGCACAGATACGCAGTATTTT. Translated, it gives CATSDRGHPSTDTQYF.